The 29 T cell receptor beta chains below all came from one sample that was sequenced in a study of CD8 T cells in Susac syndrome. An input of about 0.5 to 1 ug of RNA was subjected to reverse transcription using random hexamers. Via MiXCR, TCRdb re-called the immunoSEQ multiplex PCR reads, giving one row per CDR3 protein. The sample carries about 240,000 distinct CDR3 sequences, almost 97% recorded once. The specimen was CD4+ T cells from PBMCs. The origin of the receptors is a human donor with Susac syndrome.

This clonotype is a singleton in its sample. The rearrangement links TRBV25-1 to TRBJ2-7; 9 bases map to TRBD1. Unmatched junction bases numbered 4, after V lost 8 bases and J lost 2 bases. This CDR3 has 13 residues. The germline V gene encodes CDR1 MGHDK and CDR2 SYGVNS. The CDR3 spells CASQGQGTYEQYF. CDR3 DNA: TGTGCCAGCCAGGGACAGGGAACCTACGAGCAGTACTTC.

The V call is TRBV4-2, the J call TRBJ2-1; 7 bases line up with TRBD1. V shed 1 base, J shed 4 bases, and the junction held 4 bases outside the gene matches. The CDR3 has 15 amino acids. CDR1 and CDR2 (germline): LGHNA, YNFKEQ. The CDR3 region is CASSQGAQGYNEQFF. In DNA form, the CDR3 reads TGTGCCAGCAGCCAAGGTGCACAGGGGTACAATGAGCAGTTCTTC.

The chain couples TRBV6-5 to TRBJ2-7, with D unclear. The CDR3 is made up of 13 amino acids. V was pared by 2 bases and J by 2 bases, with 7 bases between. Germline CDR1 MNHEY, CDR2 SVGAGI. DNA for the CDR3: TGTGCCAGCAGTTACGGGCAGCCCTACGAGCAGTACTTC. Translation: CASSYGQPYEQYF.

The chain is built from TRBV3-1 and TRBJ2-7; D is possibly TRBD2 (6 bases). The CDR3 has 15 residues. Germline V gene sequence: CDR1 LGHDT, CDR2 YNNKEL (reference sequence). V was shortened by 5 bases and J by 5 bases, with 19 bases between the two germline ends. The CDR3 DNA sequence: TGTGCCAGCAGCGCTCGGGGATTGCTAGCGAACGAGCAGTACTTC. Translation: CASSARGLLANEQYF.

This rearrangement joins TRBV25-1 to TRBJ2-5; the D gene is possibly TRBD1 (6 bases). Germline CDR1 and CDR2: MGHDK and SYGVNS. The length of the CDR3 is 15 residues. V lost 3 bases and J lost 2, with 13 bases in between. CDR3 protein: CASSDALGHQETQYF. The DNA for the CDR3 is TGTGCCAGCAGTGACGCACTGGGACATCAAGAGACCCAGTACTTC.

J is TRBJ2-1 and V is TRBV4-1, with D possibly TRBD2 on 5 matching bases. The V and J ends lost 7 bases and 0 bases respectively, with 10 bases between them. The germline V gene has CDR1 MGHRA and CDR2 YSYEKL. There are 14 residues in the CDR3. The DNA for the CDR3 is TGCGCCAGCACTACGGGAACCTCCTACAATGAGCAGTTCTTC. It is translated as CASTTGTSYNEQFF.

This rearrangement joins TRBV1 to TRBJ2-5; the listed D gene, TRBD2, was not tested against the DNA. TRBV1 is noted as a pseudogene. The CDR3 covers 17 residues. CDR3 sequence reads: CTSSQGPNSGLRETQYF. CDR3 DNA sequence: TGCACCAGCAGCCAAGGGCCGAATAGCGGTCTCAGGGAGACCCAGTACTTC.

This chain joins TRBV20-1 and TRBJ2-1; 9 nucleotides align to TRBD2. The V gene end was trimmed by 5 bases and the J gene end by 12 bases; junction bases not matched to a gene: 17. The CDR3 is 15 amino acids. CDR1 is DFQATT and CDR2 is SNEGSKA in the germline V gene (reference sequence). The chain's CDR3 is CSAQGGTSPQGGQFF. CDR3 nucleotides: TGCAGTGCTCAGGGGGGGACTAGCCCTCAAGGTGGGCAGTTCTTC.

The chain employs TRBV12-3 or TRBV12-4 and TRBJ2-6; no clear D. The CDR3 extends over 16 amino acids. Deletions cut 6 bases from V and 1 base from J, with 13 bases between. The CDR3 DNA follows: TGTGCCAGCAGACCTTTAATCTGGTCTGGGGCCAACGTCCTGACTTTC. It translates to CASRPLIWSGANVLTF.

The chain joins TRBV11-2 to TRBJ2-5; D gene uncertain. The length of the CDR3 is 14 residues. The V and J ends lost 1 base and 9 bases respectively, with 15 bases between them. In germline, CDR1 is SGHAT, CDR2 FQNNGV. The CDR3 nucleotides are TGTGCCAGCAGCTTAGTACTCCCTCAAGGCCCCCAGTACTTC. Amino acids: CASSLVLPQGPQYF.

The chain's CDR3 is CSVVAGNQPQHF. The CDR3 nucleotides are TGCAGCGTTGTGGCCGGTAATCAGCCCCAGCATTTT. The chain joins TRBV29-1 to TRBJ1-5; D is ambiguous. Germline CDR1 and CDR2: SQVTM and ANQGSEA. Between the trimmed V and J ends, which lost 4 bases and 4 bases, there was a span of 8 bases. The CDR3 runs 12 residues. The full variable domain, rest sourced from reference TRBV29-1 and TRBJ1-5, is SAVISQKPSRDICQRGTSLTIQCQVDSQVTMMFWYRQQPGQSLTLIATANQGSEATYESGFVIDKFPISRPNLTFSTLTVSNMSPEDSSIYLCSVVAGNQPQHFGDGTRLSIL.

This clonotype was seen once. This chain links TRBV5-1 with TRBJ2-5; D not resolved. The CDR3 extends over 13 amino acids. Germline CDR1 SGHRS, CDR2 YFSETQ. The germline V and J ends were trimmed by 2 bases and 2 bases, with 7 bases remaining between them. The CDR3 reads CASSFGMQETQYF. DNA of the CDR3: TGCGCCAGCAGCTTTGGGATGCAAGAGACCCAGTACTTC.

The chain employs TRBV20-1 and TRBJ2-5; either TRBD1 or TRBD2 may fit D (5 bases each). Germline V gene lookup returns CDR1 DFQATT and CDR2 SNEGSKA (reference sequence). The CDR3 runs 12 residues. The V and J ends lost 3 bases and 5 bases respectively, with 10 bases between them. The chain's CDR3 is CSASGTGETQYF. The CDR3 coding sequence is TGCAGTGCTAGCGGGACGGGGGAGACCCAGTACTTC.

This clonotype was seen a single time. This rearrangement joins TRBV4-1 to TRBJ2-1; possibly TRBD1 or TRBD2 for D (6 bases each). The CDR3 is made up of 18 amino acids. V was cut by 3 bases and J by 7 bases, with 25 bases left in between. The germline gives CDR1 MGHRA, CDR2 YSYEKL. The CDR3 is CASSQPPGAMGVSNEQFF. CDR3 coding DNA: TGCGCCAGCAGCCAGCCCCCGGGGGCGATGGGGGTCTCAAATGAGCAGTTCTTC.

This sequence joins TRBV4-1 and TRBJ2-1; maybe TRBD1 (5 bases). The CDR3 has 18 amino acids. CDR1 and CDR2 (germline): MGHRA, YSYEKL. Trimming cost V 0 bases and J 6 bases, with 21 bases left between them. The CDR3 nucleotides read TGCGCCAGCAGCCAAGAAGTACAGGCCCTAAGTAGGAGCAATGAGCAGTTCTTC. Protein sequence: CASSQEVQALSRSNEQFF.

CDR3 sequence (DNA): TGTGCCAGCTCAATAGCCCACAGGGCCGATCAGCCCCAGCATTTT. Residues: CASSIAHRADQPQHF. The rearrangement uses TRBV18 and TRBJ1-5, with D perhaps TRBD1 (6 bases). Between the trimmed V and J ends, which lost 5 bases and 5 bases, there was a span of 16 bases. The CDR3 sequence is 15 residues long. Germline lookup yields CDR1 KGHSH and CDR2 LQKENI.

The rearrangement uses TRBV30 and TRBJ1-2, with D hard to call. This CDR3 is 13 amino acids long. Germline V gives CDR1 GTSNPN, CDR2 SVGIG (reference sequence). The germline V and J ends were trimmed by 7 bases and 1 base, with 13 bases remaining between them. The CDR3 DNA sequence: TGTGCCTCATTTAGGAGCAGTAACTATGGCTACACCTTC. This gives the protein CASFRSSNYGYTF. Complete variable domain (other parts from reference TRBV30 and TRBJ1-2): SQTIHQWPATLVQPVGSPLSLECTVEGTSNPNLYWYRQAAGRGLQLLFYSVGIGQISSEVPQNLSASRPQDRQFILSSKKLLLSDSGFYLCASFRSSNYGYTFGSGTRLTVV.

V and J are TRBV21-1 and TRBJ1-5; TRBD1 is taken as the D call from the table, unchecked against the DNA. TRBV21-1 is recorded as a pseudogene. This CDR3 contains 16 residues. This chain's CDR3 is CASSKERRAGNQPQHF. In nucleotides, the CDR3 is TGTGCCAGCAGCAAAGAACGCAGGGCGGGCAATCAGCCCCAGCATTTT.

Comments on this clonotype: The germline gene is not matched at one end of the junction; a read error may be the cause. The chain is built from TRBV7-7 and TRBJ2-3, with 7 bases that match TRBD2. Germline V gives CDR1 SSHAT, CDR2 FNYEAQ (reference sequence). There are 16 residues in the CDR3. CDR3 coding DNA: TGTGCTAGCAGCCAAGGGACTAACCGGTACACAGATACGCAGTATTTT. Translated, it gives CASSQGTNRYTDTQYF.

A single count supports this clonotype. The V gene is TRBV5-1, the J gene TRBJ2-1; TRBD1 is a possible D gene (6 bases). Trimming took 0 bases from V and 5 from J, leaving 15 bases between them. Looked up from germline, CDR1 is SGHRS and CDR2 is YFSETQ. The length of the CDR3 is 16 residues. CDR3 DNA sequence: TGCGCCAGCAGCTTGGAGGTCGTCAGGGGTAACAATGAGCAGTTCTTC. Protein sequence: CASSLEVVRGNNEQFF. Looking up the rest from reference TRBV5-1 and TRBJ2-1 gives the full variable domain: KAGVTQTPRYLIKTRGQQVTLSCSPISGHRSVSWYQQTPGQGLQFLFEYFSETQRNKGNFPGRFSGRQFSNSRSEMNVSTLELGDSALYLCASSLEVVRGNNEQFFGPGTRLTVL.

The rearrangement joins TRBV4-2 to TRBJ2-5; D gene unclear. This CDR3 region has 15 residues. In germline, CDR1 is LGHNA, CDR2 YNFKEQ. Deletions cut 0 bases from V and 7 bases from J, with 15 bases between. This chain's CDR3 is CASSQEFPRSGTQYF. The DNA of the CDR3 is TGTGCCAGCAGCCAAGAGTTCCCCAGATCAGGGACCCAGTACTTC.

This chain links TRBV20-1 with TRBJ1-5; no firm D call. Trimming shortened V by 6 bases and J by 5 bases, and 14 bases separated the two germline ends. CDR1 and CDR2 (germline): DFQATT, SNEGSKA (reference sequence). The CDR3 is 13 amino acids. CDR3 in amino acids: CSAPLQLDQPQHF. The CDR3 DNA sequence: TGCAGTGCCCCCCTACAGCTAGATCAGCCCCAGCATTTT.

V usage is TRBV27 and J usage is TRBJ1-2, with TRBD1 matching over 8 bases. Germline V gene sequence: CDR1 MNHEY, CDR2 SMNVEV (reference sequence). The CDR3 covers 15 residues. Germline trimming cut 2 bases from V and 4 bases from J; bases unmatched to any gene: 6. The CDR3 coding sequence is TGTGCCAGCAGTTTAGAGGGACAGGCGATCTATGGCTACACCTTC. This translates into CASSLEGQAIYGYTF.

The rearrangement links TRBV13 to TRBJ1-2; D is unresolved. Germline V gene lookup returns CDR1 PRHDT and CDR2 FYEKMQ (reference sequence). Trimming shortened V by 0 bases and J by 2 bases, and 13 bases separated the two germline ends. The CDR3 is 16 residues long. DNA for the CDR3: TGTGCCAGCAGCTTAGGGGGAGGGCGAAGAAACTATGGCTACACCTTC. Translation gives CASSLGGGRRNYGYTF.

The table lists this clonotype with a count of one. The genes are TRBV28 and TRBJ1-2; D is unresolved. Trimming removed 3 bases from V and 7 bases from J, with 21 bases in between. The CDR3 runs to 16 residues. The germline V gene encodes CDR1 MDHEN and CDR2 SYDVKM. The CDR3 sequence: CASSFLRREDQSGYTF. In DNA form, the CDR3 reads TGTGCCAGCAGTTTCCTCCGACGGGAAGACCAGAGTGGCTACACCTTC.

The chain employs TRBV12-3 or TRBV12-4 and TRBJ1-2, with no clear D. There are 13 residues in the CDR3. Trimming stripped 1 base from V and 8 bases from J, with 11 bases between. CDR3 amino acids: CASSLEIYTGYTF. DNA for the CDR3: TGTGCCAGCAGTTTAGAGATATACACGGGCTACACCTTC.

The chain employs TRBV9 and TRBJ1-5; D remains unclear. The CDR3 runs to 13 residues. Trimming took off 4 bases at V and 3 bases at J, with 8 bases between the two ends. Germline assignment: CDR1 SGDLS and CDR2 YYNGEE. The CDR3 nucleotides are TGTGCCAGCAGCTTCGGACCCAATCAGCCCCAGCATTTT. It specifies CASSFGPNQPQHF. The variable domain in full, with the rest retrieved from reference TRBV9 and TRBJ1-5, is DSGVTQTPKHLITATGQRVTLRCSPRSGDLSVYWYQQSLDQGLQFLIQYYNGEERAKGNILERFSAQQFPDLHSELNLSSLELGDSALYFCASSFGPNQPQHFGDGTRLSIL.

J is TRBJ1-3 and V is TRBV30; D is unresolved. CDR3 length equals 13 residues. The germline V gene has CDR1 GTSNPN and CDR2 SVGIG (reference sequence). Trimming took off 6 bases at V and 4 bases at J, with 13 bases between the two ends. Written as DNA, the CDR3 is TGTGCCTGCAGCAATGTGTTGGGAAACACCATATATTTT. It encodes CACSNVLGNTIYF.

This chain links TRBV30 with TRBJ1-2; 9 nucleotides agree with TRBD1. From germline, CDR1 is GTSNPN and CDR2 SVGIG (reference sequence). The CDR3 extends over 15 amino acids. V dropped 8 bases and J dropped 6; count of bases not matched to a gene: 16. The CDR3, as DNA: TGTGCCCGACAAAAGCCCGGGACAGGGCGTGATGGCTACACCTTC. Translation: CARQKPGTGRDGYTF.